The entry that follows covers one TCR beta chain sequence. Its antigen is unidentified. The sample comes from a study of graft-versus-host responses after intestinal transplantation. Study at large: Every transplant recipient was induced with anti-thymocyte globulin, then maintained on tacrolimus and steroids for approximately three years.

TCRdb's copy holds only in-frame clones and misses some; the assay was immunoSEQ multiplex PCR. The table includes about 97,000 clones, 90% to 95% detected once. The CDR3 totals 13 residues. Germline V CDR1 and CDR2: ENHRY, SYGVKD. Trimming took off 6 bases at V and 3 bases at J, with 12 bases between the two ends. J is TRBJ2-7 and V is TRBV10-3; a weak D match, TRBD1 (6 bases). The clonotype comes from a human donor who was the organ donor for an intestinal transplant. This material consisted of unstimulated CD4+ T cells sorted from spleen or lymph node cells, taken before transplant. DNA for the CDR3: TGTGCCATCAGGGACGGCAGGGGCTACGAGCAGTACTTC. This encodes CAIRDGRGYEQYF.